Listed here is a single T cell receptor (beta chain). The assay was immunoSEQ multiplex PCR, and TCRdb's table has in-frame clones only and misses some. In the table there are 30,000 to 40,000 clones, roughly 91% of which are singletons. This sample was included in a study of blood T cell repertoires in COVID-19. Germline values: CDR1 SGHTA, CDR2 FQGTGA. Trimming took 3 bases from V and 5 from J; bases not matched to a gene: 0. CDR3 length: 13 residues. The TCR sequence derives from a man between 70 and 80 years old with active COVID-19. Sequenced: peripheral blood. V and J are TRBV7-3 and TRBJ2-3, with 9 bases matching TRBD2. The CDR3 loop is CASSLTSGDTQYF. The CDR3, as DNA: TGTGCCAGCAGCTTGACTAGCGGAGATACGCAGTATTTT.